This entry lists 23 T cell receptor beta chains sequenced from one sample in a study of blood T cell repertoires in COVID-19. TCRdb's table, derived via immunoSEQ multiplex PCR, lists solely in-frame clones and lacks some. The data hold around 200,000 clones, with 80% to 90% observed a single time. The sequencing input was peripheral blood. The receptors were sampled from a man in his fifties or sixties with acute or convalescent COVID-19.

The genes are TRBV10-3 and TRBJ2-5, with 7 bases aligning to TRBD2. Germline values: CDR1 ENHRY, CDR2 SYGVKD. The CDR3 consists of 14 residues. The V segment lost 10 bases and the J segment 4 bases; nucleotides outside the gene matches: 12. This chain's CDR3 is CATTRWEGGETQYF. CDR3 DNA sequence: TGTGCCACTACAAGGTGGGAGGGTGGAGAGACCCAGTACTTC.

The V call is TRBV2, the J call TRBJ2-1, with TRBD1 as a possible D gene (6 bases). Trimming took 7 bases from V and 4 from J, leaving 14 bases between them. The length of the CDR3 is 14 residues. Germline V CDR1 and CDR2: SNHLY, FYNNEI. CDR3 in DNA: TGTGCCAGCACCTGGGACACTAGATACAATGAGCAGTTCTTC. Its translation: CASTWDTRYNEQFF.

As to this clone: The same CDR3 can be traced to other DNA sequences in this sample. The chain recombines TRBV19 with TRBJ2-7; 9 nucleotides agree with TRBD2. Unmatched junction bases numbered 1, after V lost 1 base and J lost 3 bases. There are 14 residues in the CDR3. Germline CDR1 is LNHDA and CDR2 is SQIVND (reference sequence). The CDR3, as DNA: TGTGCCAGTAGTATAGGTAGCGGGAGCTACGAGCAGTACTTC. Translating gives CASSIGSGSYEQYF.

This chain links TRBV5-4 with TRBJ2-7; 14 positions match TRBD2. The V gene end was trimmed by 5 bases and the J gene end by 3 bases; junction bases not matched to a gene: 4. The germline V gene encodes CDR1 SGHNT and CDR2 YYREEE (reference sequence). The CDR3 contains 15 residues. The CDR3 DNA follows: TGTGCCAGCAGAGCTGGACTAGCGGGGGGCTACGAGCAGTACTTC. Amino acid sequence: CASRAGLAGGYEQYF.

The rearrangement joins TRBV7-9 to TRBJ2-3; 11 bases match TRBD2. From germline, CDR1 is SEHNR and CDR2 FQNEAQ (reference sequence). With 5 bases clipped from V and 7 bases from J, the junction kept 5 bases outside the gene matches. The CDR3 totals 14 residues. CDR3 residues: CASSLSGGDNTQYF. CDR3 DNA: TGTGCCAGCAGCCTTAGCGGGGGGGATAATACGCAGTATTTT.

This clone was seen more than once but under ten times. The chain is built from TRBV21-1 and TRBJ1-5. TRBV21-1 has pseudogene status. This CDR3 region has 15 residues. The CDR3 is CASSKVAGRLQPQHF. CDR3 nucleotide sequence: TGTGCCAGCAGCAAAGTAGCAGGGAGGCTTCAGCCCCAGCATTTT.

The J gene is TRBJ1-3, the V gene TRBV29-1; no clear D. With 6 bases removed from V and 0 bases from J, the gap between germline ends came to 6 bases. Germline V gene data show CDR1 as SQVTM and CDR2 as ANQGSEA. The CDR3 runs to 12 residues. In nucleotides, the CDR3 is TGCAGCGTCCTCTTCTCTGGAAACACCATATATTTT. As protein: CSVLFSGNTIYF. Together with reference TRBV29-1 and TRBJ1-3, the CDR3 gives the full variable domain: SAVISQKPSRDICQRGTSLTIQCQVDSQVTMMFWYRQQPGQSLTLIATANQGSEATYESGFVIDKFPISRPNLTFSTLTVSNMSPEDSSIYLCSVLFSGNTIYFGEGSWLTVV.

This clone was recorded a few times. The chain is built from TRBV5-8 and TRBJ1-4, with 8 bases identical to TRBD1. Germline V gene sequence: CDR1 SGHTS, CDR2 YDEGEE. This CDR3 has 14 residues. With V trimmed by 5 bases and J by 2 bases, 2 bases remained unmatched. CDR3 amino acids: CASSRQGTNEKLFF. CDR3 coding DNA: TGTGCCAGCAGTCGACAGGGGACTAATGAAAAACTGTTTTTT.

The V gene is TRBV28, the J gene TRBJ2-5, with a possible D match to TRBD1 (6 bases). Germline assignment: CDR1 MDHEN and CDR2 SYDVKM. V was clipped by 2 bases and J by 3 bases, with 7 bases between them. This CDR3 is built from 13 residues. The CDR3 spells CASSLGQKETQYF. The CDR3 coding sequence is TGTGCCAGCAGTTTAGGACAGAAAGAGACCCAGTACTTC.

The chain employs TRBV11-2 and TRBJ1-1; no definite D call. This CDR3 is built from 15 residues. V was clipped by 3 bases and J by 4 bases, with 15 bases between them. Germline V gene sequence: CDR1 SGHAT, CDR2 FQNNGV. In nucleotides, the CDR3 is TGTGCCAGCAGCTTCGTCGGACTGGTCAGCACTGAAGCTTTCTTT. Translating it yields CASSFVGLVSTEAFF.

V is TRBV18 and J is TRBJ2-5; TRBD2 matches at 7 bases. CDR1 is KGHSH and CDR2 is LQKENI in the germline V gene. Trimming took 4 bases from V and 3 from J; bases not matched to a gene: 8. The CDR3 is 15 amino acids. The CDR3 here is CASSRASGAEETQYF. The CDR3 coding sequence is TGTGCCAGCTCACGGGCCAGCGGGGCGGAAGAGACCCAGTACTTC.

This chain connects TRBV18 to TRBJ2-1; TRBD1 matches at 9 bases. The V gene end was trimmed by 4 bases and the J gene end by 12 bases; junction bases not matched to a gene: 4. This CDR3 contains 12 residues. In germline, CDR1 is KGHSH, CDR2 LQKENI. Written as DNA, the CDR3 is TGTGCCAGCTCACAGGGGACAGGGCGGCAGTTCTTC. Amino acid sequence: CASSQGTGRQFF. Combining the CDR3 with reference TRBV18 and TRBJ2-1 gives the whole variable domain NAGVMQNPRHLVRRRGQEARLRCSPMKGHSHVYWYRQLPEEGLKFMVYLQKENIIDESGMPKERFSAEFPKEGPSILRIQQVVRGDSAAYFCASSQGTGRQFFGPGTRLTVL.

This CDR3 is CASSQGGGDPSLHF. CDR3 in DNA: TGCGCCAGCAGCCAAGGGGGCGGGGACCCTTCCCTCCACTTT. The genes are TRBV4-1 and TRBJ1-6, with D perhaps matching TRBD1 (5 bases). V was shortened by 1 base and J by 14 bases, with 15 bases between the two germline ends. Looked up from germline, CDR1 is MGHRA and CDR2 is YSYEKL. This CDR3 spans 14 amino acids.

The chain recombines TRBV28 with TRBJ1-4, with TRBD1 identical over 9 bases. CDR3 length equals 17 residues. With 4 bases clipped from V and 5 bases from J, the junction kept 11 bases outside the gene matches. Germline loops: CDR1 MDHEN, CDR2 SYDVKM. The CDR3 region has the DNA TGTGCCAGCAGTTCCCATCCGGGACAGGGAGAGAATGAAAAACTGTTTTTT. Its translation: CASSSHPGQGENEKLFF.

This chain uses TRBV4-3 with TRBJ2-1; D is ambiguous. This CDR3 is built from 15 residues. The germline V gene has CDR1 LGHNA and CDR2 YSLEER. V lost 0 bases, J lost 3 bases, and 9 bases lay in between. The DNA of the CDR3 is TGCGCCAGCAGCCAAGATCGTAGAGACTACAATGAGCAGTTCTTC. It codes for CASSQDRRDYNEQFF.

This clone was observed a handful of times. The CDR3 nucleotides read TGCAGTGCTATTGGGGGGAACATTCAGTACTTC. Translating gives CSAIGGNIQYF. The rearrangement joins TRBV20-1 to TRBJ2-4, with D perhaps TRBD2 (6 bases). The CDR3 sequence is 11 residues long. Germline assignment: CDR1 DFQATT and CDR2 SNEGSKA (reference sequence). Deletions cut 4 bases from V and 7 bases from J, with 8 bases between.

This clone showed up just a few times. CDR3 sequence: CASSPRGHGSNQPQHF. The DNA for the CDR3 is TGTGCCAGCTCACCACGGGGGCACGGTAGCAATCAGCCCCAGCATTTT. The V gene is TRBV18, the J gene TRBJ1-5; the D gene is possibly TRBD1 (6 bases). Trimming stripped 1 base from V and 0 bases from J, with 10 bases between. Germline V gene data show CDR1 as KGHSH and CDR2 as LQKENI. The CDR3 extends over 16 amino acids.

CDR3 residues: CASRGGSSSQPQHF. The CDR3 DNA reads TGTGCCAGCCGCGGAGGCAGCTCTTCACAGCCCCAGCATTTT. The chain carries TRBV27 and TRBJ1-5; D gene ambiguous. V shed 8 bases and J shed 7 bases, with 18 bases lying between them. Germline V gives CDR1 MNHEY, CDR2 SMNVEV (reference sequence). The CDR3 has 14 residues.

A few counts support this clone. CDR3 amino acids: CAWRDAWGQDYGYTF. In DNA, the CDR3 is TGTGCCTGGAGAGACGCTTGGGGACAGGACTATGGCTACACCTTC. The rearrangement joins TRBV30 to TRBJ1-2; 8 nucleotides line up with TRBD1. CDR1 GTSNPN and CDR2 SVGIG come from the germline V gene (reference sequence). The CDR3 consists of 15 residues. Trimming at V came to 3 bases and at J to 3 bases, leaving 9 bases not matched to a gene. Full variable domain (outside the CDR3, taken from reference TRBV30 and TRBJ1-2): SQTIHQWPATLVQPVGSPLSLECTVEGTSNPNLYWYRQAAGRGLQLLFYSVGIGQISSEVPQNLSASRPQDRQFILSSKKLLLSDSGFYLCAWRDAWGQDYGYTFGSGTRLTVV.

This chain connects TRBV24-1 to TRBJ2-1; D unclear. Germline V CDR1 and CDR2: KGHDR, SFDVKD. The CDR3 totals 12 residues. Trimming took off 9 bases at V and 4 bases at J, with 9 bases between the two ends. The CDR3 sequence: CATATGYNEQFF. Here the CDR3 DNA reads TGTGCCACCGCGACGGGTTACAATGAGCAGTTCTTC.

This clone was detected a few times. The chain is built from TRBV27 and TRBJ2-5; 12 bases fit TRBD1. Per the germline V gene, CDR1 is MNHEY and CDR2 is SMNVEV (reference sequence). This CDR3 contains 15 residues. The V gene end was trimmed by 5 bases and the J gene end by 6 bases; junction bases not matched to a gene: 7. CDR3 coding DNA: TGTGCCAGCAGTGGGACGGGACAGGGGGCAAAGACCCAGTACTTC. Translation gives CASSGTGQGAKTQYF.

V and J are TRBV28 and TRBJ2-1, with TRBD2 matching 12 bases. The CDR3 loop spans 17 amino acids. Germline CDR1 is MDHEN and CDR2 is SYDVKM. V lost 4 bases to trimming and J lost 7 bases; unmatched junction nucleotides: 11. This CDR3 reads CASSSLSSGRANNEQFF. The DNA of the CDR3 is TGTGCCAGCAGTTCTCTTTCTAGCGGGAGGGCCAATAATGAGCAGTTCTTC.

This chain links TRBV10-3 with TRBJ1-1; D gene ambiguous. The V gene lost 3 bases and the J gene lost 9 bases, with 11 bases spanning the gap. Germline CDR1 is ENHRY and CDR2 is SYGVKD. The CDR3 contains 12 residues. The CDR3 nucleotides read TGTGCCATCAGTGACCCGGACTTAAAAGCTTTCTTT. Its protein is CAISDPDLKAFF.